This TCR beta chain was recovered during a study of identical twins. Using its own MiXCR run on the 5' RACE reads, TCRdb lists one record per CDR3 protein. The sample lists 410,000 or so distinct CDR3 sequences, approximately 17% occurring once. The ends were cut back, 2 bases at V and 6 bases at J, with 14 bases in the middle. Per the germline V gene, CDR1 is MNHEY and CDR2 is SMNVEV (reference sequence). CDR3 size: 15 residues. Sequences were obtained from naive T cells sorted from blood. This sequence was found in a man aged 45-60 years in good health. The chain couples TRBV27 to TRBJ2-1; D is possibly TRBD1 or TRBD2 (5 bases each). As DNA, the CDR3 is TGTGCCAGCAGTTTAGTAGGGGCAGAGGGCAATGAGCAGTTCTTC. Translating gives CASSLVGAEGNEQFF.